This T cell receptor (beta chain) was captured in a study of T cell repertoires in cytomegalovirus infection. TCRdb analysed the reads with MiXCR anew, one entry per CDR3 protein. The table includes around 750,000 distinct CDR3 sequences, 32% detected once. Germline V gene sequence: CDR1 SGHVS, CDR2 FQNEAQ. The CDR3 totals 17 residues. V lost 5 bases, J lost 7 bases, and 24 bases lay in between. This clonotype has at least ten counts. Its antigen is not identified. Source: cultured CD8+ T cells from PBMCs, taken from culture after CMV antigen stimulation. This sequence was found in a human donor in good health (CMV status not recorded). Some clones in this sample may be carry-over from other donors' samples. The rearrangement uses TRBV7-8 and TRBJ1-5, with D tentatively TRBD1 (5 bases). As DNA, the CDR3 is TGTGCCAGCAGCCCACGAAACGGGGGACTCTGGGACCAGCCCCAGCATTTT. It yields the protein CASSPRNGGLWDQPQHF.